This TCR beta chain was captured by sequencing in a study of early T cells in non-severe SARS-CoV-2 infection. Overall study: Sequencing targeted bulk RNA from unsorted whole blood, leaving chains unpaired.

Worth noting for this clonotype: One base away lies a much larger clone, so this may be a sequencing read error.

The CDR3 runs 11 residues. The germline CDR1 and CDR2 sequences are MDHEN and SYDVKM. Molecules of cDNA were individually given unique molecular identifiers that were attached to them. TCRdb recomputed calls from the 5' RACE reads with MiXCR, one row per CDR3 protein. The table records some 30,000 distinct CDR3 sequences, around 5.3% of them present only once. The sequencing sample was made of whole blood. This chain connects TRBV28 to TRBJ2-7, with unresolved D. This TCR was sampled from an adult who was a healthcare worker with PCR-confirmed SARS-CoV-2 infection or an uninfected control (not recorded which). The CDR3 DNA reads TGTACCAACAGTTTTGTTGGCGAGCAGTACTTC. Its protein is CTNSFVGEQYF.